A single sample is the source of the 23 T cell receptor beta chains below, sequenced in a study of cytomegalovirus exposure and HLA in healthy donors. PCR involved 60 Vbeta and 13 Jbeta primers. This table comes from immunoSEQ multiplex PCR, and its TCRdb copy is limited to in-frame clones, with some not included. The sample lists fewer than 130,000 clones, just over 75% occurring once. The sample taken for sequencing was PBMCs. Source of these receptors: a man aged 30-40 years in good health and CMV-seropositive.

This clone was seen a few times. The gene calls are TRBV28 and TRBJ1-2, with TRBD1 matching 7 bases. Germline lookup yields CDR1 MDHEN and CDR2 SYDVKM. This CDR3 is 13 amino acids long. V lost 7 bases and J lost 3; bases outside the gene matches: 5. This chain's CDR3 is CASISGQDYGYTF. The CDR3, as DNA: TGTGCCAGCATCTCTGGACAGGACTATGGCTACACCTTC.

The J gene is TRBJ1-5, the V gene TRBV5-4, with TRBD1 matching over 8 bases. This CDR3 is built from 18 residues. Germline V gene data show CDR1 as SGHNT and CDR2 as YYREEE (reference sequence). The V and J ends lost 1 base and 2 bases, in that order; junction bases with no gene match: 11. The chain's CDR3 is CASSLPQDRVRGNQPQHF. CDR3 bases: TGTGCCAGCAGCTTGCCCCAGGACAGGGTTCGAGGCAATCAGCCCCAGCATTTT. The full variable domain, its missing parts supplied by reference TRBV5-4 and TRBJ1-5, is ETGVTQSPTHLIKTRGQQVTLRCSSQSGHNTVSWYQQALGQGPQFIFQYYREEENGRGNFPPRFSGLQFPNYSSELNVNALELDDSALYLCASSLPQDRVRGNQPQHFGDGTRLSIL.

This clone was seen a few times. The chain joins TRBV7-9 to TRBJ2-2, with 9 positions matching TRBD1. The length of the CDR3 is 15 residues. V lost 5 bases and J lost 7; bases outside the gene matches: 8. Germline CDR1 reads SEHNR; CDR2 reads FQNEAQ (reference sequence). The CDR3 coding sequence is TGTGCCAGCAGCCCCGGGACAGGGCCTGGCGGGGAGCTGTTTTTT. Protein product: CASSPGTGPGGELFF.

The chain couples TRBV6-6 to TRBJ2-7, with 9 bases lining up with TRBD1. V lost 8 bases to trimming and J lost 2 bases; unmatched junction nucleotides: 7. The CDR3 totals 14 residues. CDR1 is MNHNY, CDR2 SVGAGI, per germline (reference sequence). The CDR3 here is CASSTGTGTYEQYF. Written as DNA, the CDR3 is TGTGCCAGCTCGACCGGGACAGGGACCTACGAGCAGTACTTC.

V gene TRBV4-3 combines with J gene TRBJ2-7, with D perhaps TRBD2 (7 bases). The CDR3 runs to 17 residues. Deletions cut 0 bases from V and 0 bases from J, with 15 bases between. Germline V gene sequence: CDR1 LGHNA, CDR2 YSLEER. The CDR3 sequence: CASSQDRVGGPSYEQYF. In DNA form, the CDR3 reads TGCGCCAGCAGCCAAGATCGGGTCGGGGGGCCCTCCTACGAGCAGTACTTC.

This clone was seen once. The CDR3 DNA is TGCAGCGTTGCATTAGATAGCGGAAAAAACATTCAGTACTTC. It yields the protein CSVALDSGKNIQYF. The chain employs TRBV29-1 and TRBJ2-4, with D perhaps matching TRBD2 (6 bases). V was trimmed by 4 bases and J by 4 bases, leaving 14 bases between them. Germline CDR1 is SQVTM and CDR2 is ANQGSEA. There are 14 residues in the CDR3.

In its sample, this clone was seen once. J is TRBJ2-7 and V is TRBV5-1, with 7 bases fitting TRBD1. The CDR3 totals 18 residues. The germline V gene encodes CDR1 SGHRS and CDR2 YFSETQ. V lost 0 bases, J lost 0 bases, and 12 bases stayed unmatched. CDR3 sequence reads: CASSLAAGGKLSSYEQYF. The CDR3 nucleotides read TGCGCCAGCAGCTTGGCGGCAGGGGGAAAACTAAGCTCCTACGAGCAGTACTTC.

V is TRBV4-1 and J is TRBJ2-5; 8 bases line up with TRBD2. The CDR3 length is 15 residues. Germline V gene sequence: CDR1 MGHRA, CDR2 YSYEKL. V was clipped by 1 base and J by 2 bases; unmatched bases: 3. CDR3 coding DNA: TGCGCCAGCAGCCAAGCAACTAGCGGTCAAGAGACCCAGTACTTC. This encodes CASSQATSGQETQYF.

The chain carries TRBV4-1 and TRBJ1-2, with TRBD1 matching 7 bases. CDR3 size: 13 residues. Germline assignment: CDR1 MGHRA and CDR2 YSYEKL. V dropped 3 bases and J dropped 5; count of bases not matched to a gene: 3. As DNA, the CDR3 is TGCGCCAGCAGCCATTTACAGGGGTATGGCTACACCTTC. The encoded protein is CASSHLQGYGYTF.

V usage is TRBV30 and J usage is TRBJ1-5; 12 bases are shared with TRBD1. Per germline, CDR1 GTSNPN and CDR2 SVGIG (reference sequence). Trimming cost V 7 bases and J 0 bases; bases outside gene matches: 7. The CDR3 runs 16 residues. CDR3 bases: TGTGCCTCGGGACAGGGGGCCGATTATAGCAATCAGCCCCAGCATTTT. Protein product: CASGQGADYSNQPQHF.

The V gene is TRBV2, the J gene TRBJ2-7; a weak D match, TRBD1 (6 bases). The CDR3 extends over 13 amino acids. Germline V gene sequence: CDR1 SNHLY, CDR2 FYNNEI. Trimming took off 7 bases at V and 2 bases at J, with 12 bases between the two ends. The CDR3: CASTRDTPYEQYF. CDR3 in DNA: TGTGCCAGCACCCGGGACACCCCCTACGAGCAGTACTTC.

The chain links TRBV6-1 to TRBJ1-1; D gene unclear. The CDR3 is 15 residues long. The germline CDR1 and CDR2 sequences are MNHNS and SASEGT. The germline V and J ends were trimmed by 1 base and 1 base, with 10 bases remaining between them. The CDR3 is CASSEVWLANTEAFF. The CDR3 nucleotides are TGTGCCAGCAGTGAAGTCTGGCTGGCGAACACTGAAGCTTTCTTT.

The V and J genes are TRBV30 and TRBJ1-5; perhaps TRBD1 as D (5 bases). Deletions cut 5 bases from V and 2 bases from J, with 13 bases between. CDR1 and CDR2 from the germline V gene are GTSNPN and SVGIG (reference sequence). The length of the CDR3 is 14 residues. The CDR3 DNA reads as TGTGCCTGGGGGCAGGGTAGTGGCAATCAGCCCCAGCATTTT. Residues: CAWGQGSGNQPQHF.

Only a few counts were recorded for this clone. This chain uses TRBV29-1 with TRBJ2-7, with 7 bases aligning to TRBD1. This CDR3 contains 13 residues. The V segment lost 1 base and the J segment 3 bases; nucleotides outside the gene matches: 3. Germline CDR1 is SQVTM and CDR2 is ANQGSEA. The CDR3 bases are TGCAGCGTTGAAGTTCAGGGGGTCTACGAGCAGTACTTC. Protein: CSVEVQGVYEQYF.

This CDR3 reads CASSDHGTGGNQPQHF. In nucleotides, the CDR3 is TGTGCCAGCAGCGACCACGGGACAGGGGGAAATCAGCCCCAGCATTTT. The genes are TRBV25-1 and TRBJ1-5; 11 nucleotides match TRBD1. Germline V gives CDR1 MGHDK, CDR2 SYGVNS. Trimming took 6 bases from V and 4 from J; bases not matched to a gene: 8. The CDR3 runs to 16 residues.

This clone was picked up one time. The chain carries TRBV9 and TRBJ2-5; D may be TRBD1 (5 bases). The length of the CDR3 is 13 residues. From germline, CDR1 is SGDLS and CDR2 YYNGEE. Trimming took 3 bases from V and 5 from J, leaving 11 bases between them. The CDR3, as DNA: TGTGCCAGCAGCGCCACCCCAGGGGAGACCCAGTACTTC. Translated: CASSATPGETQYF.

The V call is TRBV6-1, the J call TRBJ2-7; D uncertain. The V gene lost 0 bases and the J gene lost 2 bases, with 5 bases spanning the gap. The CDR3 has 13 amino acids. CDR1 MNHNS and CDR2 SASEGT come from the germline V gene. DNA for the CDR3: TGTGCCAGCAGTGAAGCCCCGGCCTACGAGCAGTACTTC. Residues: CASSEAPAYEQYF.

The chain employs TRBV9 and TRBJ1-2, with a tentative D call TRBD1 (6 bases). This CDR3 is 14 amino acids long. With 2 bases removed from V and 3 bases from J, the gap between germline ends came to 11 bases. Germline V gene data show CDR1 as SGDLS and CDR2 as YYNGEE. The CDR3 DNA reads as TGTGCCAGCAGCGTGGGGGGGCAGGACTATGGCTACACCTTC. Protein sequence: CASSVGGQDYGYTF.

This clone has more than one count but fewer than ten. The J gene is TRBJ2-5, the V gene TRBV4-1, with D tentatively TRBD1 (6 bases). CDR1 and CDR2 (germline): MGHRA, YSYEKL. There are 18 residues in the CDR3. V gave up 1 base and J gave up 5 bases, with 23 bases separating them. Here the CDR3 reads CASSQVLTGNWDMETQYF. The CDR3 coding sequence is TGCGCCAGCAGCCAAGTCCTAACAGGGAATTGGGATATGGAGACCCAGTACTTC.

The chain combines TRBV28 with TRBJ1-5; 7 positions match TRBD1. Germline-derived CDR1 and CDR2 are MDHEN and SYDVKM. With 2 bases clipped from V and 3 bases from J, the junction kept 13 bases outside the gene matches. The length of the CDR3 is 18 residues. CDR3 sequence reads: CASSLLEQGFGSNQPQHF. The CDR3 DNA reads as TGTGCCAGCAGTTTACTGGAACAGGGGTTCGGATCCAATCAGCCCCAGCATTTT.

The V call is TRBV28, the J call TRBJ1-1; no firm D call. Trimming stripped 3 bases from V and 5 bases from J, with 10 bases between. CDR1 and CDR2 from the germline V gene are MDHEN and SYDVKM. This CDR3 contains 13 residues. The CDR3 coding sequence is TGTGCCAGCAGTTTCCTAGGGAGGACTGAAGCTTTCTTT. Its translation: CASSFLGRTEAFF.

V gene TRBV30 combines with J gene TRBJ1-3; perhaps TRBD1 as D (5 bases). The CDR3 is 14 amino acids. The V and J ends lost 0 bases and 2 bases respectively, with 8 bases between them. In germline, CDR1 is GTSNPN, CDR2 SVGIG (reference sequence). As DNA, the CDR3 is TGTGCCTGGAGTGTACGGGGGACTGGAAACACCATATATTTT. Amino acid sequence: CAWSVRGTGNTIYF.

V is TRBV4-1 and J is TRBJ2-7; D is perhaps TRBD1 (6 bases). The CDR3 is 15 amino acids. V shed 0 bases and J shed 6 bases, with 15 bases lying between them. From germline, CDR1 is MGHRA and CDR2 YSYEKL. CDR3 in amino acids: CASSQEAGVWGEQYF. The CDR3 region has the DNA TGCGCCAGCAGCCAAGAAGCAGGGGTTTGGGGCGAGCAGTACTTC.